This T cell receptor beta chain was found in a study of shared clonotypes between healthy human individuals. Assay used: immunoSEQ multiplex PCR; TCRdb lists only in-frame clones, some missing. Here the sample spans approximately 1.4 million clones, 95% to 99% being singletons. Germline CDR1 is MNHEY and CDR2 is SMNVEV (reference sequence). The CDR3 consists of 15 residues. V was shortened by 3 bases and J by 4 bases, with 13 bases between the two germline ends. V is TRBV27 and J is TRBJ2-1; D not certain. Specimen: naive CD4+ T cells sorted from blood. As for subset: CD45RA+ positively selected. The sequence was obtained from a man aged 25-40 years in good health. The CDR3 nucleotides read TGTGCCAGCAGTTTTAGTTCACCCCATTACAATGAGCAGTTCTTC. This gives the protein CASSFSSPHYNEQFF.